Included here is one TCR beta chain sequence, with context. A single count supports this clone. Its antigen is not yet known. No base-level quality is on record; no much larger clone is a single base apart. The immunoSEQ Assay, a bias-controlled multiplex PCR, was used to amplify TCRbeta CDR3 regions from genomic DNA. Concerning the study's data processing: Within the assay, amplification of reference gene primers was used to estimate how many nucleated cells each sample contained. Sequence reads were collapsed and filtered to measure the absolute abundance of every unique TCRbeta CDR3 rearrangement. For each sample, productive Simpson clonality was calculated by taking the square root of Simpson's diversity index across productive rearrangements. TCRdb took this table from immuneACCESS and kept in-frame rearrangements with V and J called. Such tables lack part of the clones; where checked against another copy, unresolved V genes explain under half of the gap, and the rest is unexplained. Clone size and the V and J calls come from that table; the DNA yielded D and trimming. This sample is represented by approximately 170,000 clones; less than 85% of them were singletons. The ten largest account for under 12% of the sample.

Collaborating institutions collected whole blood in K2EDTA tubes following their own protocols. For TCRbeta analysis, collaborators shipped samples as frozen whole blood, isolated PBMCs, or DNA extracted from either of those sample types. This specimen belongs to a study of blood T cell repertoires in COVID-19 (dated by TCRdb to 2018 to 2021). General notes on the study: Collaborator samples came from the United States, Italy and Spain and covered acute and convalescent phases of COVID-19. Where available, HLA class I and class II types were obtained from metadata supplied by the sample provider rather than from assay-based typing. Subjects who had been exposed to COVID-19, were actively infected with it, or had recovered from it provided the deeply sampled blood TCRbeta repertoires that made up the dataset. The sample metadata nearly always contained a de-identified subject ID, COVID-19 status, age in years and sex. Samples were obtained from the ongoing ImmuneRACE study (first 160 participants) and from 1,200 or so subjects provided by 6 global collaborators. The repertoires were released in a freely available public database intended as a resource for research on the immune response to SARS-CoV-2. The material from the prospective study consisted of cDNA or gDNA derived from T cells, B-cell-depleted T cells, or PBMCs.

Via the germline V gene, CDR1 is KGHSH and CDR2 LQKENI. The CDR3 contains 15 residues, cysteine and phenylalanine counted. Only CDR3 DNA is held: 45 bases, read in frame from base 1. V and J lose 0 bases and 0 bases, and a span of 6 bases separates them. The research as a whole found: The quantity of clinical and demographic metadata differed by source and by participant and was supplied without curation.

The sequence links TRBV18 to TRBJ1-3; the D gene cannot be resolved reliably. The receptor's source is a woman of 80 years or more with active or convalescent COVID-19. What was sequenced was peripheral blood. The DNA sequence reads TGTGCCAGCTCACCACCGGAGACCTCTGGAAACACCATATATTTT. Its translation reads: CASSPPETSGNTIYF.